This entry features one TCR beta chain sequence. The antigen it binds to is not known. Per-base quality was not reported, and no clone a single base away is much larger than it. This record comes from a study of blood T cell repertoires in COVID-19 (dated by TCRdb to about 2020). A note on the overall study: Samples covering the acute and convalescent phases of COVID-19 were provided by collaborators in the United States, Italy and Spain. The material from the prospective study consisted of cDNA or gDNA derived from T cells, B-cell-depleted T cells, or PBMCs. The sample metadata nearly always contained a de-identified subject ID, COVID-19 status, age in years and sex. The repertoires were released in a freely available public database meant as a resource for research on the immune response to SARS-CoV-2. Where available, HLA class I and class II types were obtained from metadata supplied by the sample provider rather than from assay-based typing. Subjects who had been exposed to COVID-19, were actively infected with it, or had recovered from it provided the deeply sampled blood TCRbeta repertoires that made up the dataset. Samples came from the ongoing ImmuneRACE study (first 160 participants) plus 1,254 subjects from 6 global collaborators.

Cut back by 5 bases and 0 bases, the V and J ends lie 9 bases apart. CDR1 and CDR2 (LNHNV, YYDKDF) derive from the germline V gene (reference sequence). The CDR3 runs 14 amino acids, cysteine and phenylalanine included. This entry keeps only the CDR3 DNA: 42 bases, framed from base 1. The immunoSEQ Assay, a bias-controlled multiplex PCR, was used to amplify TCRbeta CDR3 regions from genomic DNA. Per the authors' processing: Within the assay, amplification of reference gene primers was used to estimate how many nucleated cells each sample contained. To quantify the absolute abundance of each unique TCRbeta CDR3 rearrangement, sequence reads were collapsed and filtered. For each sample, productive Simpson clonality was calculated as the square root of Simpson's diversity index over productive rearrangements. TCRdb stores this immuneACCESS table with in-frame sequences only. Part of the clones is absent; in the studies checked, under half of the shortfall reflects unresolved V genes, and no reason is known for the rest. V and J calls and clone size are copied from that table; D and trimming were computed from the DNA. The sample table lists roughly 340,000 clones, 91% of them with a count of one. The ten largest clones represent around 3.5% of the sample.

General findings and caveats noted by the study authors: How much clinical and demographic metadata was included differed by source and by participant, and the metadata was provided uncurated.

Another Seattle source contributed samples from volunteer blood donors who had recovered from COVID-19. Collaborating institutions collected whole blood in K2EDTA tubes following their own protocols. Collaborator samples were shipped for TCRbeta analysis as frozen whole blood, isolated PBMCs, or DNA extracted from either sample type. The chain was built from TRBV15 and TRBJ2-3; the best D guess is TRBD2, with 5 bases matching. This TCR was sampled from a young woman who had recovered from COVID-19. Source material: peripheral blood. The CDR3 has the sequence CATSVRGSTDTQYF. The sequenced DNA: TGTGCCACCAGCGTGCGCGGGAGCACAGATACGCAGTATTTT.